Described below is a single TCR beta chain sequence and its context. Its target is unknown. The source of the sample is a study of cytomegalovirus exposure and HLA in healthy donors. General study findings and limits: In vitro work confirmed that a few CMV-associated chains recognize CMV antigens.

With V trimmed by 5 bases and J by 1 base, 8 bases remained unmatched. Germline V gives CDR1 SGHVS, CDR2 FNYEAQ. This CDR3 region has 16 residues. The PCR was carried out with 60 Vbeta primers and 13 Jbeta primers. Assay: immunoSEQ multiplex PCR; the TCRdb copy retains only in-frame clones and omits some. The data contain about 89,000 clones, 67% of them singletons. The sequenced sample consisted of PBMCs. The rearrangement uses TRBV7-6 and TRBJ2-3; 8 nucleotides agree with TRBD2. The sequence derives from a man younger than 40 in good health and CMV-seronegative. CDR3 residues: CASSPVARGGTDTQYF. The CDR3 DNA sequence: TGTGCCAGCAGCCCTGTGGCGCGGGGGGGCACAGATACGCAGTATTTT.